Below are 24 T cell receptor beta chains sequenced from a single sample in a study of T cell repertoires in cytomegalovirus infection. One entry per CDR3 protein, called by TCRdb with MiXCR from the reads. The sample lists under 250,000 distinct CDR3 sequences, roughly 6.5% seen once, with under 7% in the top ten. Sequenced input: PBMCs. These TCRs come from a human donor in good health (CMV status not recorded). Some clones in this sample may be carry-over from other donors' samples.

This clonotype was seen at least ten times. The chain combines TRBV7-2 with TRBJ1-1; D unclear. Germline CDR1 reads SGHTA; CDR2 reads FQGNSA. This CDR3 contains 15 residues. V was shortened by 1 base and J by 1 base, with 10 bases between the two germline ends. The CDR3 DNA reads TGTGCCAGCAGCTTAGTCGACATCGGGAACACTGAAGCTTTCTTT. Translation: CASSLVDIGNTEAFF.

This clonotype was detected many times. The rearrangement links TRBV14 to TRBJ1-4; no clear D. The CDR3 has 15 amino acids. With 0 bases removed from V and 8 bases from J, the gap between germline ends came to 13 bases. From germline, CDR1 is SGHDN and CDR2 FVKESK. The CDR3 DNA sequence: TGTGCCAGCAGCCAAGATCGCGGCATTGGGGAAAAACTGTTTTTT. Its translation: CASSQDRGIGEKLFF.

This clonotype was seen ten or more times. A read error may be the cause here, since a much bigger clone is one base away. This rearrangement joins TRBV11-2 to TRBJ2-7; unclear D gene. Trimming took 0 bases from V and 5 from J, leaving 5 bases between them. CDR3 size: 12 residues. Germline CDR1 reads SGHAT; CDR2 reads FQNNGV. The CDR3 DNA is TGTGCCAGCAGCTTAGATCAGGACGAGCAGTACTTC. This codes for CASSLDQDEQYF.

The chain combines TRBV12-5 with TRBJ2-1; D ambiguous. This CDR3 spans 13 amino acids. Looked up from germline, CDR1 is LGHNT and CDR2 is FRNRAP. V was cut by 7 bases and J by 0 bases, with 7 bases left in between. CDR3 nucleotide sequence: TGTGCTAGTGTCTTGAGCTCCTACAATGAGCAGTTCTTC. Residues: CASVLSSYNEQFF.

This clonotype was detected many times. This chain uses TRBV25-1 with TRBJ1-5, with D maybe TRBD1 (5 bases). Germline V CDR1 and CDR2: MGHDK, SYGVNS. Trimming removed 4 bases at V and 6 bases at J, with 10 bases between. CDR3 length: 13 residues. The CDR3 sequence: CASSGSGGQPQHF. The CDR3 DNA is TGTGCCAGCAGTGGTTCCGGGGGTCAGCCCCAGCATTTT.

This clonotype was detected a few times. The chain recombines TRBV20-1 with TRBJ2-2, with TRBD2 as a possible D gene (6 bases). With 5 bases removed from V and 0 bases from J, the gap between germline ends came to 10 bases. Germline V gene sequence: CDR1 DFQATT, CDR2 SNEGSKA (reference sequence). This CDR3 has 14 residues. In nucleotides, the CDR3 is TGCAGTGCTTTGCGGGGTTCGAACACCGGGGAGCTGTTTTTT. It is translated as CSALRGSNTGELFF.

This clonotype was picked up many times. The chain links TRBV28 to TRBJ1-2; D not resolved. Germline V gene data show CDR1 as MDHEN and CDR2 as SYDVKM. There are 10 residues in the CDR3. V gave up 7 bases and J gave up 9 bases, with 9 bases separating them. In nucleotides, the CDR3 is TGTGCCAGCAAGTACGGGAGCTACACCTTC. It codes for CASKYGSYTF.

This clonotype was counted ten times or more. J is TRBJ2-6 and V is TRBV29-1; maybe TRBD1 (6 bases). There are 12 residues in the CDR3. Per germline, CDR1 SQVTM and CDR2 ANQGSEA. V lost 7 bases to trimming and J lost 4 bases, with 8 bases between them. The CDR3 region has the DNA TGCAGCGCTCAGGGGGGGGCCAACGTCCTGACTTTC. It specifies CSAQGGANVLTF.

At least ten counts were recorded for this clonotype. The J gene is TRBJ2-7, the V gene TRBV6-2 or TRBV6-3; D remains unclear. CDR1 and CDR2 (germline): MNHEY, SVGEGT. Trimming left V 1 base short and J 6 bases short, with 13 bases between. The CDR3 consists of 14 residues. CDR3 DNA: TGTGCCAGCAGTTACTACGGCCCCACGGGCGAGCAGTACTTC. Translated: CASSYYGPTGEQYF.

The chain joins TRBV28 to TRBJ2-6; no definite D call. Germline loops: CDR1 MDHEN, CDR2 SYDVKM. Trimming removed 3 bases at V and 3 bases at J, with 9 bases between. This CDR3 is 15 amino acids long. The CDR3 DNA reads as TGTGCCAGCAGTTTGGGCCTGTTTGGGGCCAACGTCCTGACTTTC. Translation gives CASSLGLFGANVLTF.

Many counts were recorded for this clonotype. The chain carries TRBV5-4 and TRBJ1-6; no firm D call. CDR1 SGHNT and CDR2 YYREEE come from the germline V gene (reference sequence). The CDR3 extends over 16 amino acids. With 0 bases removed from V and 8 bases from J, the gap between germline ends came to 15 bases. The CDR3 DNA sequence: TGTGCCAGCAGCTTGGTGTTGGACGGACCTTATTCACCCCTCCACTTT. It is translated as CASSLVLDGPYSPLHF.

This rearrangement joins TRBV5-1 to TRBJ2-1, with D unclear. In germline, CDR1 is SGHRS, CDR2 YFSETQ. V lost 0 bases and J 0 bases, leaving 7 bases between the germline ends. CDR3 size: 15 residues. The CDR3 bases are TGCGCCAGCAGCTTGGGGTCAAGCTCCTACAATGAGCAGTTCTTC. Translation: CASSLGSSSYNEQFF.

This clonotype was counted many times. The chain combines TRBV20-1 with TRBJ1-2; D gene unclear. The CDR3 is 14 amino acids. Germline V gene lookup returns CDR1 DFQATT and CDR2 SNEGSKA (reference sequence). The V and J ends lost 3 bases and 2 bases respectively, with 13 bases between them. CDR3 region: CSARRSSPNYGYTF. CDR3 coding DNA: TGCAGTGCTAGGAGGTCCTCCCCGAACTATGGCTACACCTTC.

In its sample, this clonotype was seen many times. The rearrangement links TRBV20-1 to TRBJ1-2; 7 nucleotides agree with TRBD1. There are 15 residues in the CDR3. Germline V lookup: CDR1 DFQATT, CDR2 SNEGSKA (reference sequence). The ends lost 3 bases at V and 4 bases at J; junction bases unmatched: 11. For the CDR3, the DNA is TGCAGTGCTAGTTCACAAGGGGGCGACGGCTATGGCTACACCTTC. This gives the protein CSASSQGGDGYGYTF.

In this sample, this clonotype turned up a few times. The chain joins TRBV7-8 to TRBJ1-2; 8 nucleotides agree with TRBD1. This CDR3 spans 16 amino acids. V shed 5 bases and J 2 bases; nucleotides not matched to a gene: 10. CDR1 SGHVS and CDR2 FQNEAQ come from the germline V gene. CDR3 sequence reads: CASSLSRTGLNYGYTF. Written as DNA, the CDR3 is TGTGCCAGCAGCCTTTCTAGGACAGGGTTAAACTATGGCTACACCTTC. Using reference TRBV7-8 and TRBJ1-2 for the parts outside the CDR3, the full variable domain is GAGVSQSPRYKVAKRGQDVALRCDPISGHVSLFWYQQALGQGPEFLTYFQNEAQLDKSGLPSDRFFAERPEGSVSTLKIQRTQQEDSAVYLCASSLSRTGLNYGYTFGSGTRLTVV.

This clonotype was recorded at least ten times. The CDR3 region has the DNA TGTGCCAGCAGTGAGCAGGGAACCCCAAACCAGCCCCAGCATTTT. This codes for CASSEQGTPNQPQHF. V gene TRBV2 combines with J gene TRBJ1-5, with TRBD1 as a possible D gene (5 bases). The germline V gene has CDR1 SNHLY and CDR2 FYNNEI. Trimming took 3 bases from V and 7 from J, leaving 16 bases between them. The CDR3 sequence is 15 residues long.

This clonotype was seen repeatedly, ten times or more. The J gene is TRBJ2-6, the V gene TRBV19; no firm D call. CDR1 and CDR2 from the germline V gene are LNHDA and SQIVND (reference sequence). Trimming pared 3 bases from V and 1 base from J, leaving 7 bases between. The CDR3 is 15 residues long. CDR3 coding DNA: TGTGCCAGTAGTATGGCGGCGTCTGGGGCCAACGTCCTGACTTTC. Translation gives CASSMAASGANVLTF.

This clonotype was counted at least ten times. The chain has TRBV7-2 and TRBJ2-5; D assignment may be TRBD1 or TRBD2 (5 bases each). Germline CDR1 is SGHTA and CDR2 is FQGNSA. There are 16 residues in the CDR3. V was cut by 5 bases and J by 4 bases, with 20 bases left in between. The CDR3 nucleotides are TGTGCCAGCAGCCCTCGTGGGGGTGGGGTCGGAGAGACCCAGTACTTC. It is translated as CASSPRGGGVGETQYF.

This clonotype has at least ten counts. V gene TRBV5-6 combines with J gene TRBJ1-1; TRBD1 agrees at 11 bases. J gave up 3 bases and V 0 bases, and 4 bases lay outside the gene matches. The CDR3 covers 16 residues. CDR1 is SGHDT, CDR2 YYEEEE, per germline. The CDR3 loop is CASSLVGQGADTEAFF. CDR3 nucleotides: TGTGCCAGCAGCTTGGTCGGACAGGGGGCTGACACTGAAGCTTTCTTT.

The CDR3 nucleotides are TGTGCCAGCAGCCAAGGGTGGGAGAACACTGAAGCTTTCTTT. It encodes CASSQGWENTEAFF. The chain employs TRBV6-2 or TRBV6-3 and TRBJ1-1; no clear D. Trimming stripped 6 bases from V and 1 base from J, with 12 bases between. Germline V lookup: CDR1 MNHEY, CDR2 SVGEGT. The CDR3 totals 14 residues.

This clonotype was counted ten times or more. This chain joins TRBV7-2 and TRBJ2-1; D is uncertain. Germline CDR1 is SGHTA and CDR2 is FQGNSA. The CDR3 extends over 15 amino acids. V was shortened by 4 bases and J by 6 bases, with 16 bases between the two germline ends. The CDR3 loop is CASSSDGRVSNEQFF. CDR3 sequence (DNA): TGTGCCAGCAGCTCAGACGGTAGAGTATCCAATGAGCAGTTCTTC.

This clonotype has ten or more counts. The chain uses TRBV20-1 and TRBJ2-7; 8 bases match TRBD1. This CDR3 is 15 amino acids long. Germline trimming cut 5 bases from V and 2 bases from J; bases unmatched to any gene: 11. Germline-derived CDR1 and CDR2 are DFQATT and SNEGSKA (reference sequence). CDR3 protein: CSAFGQGQGPYEQYF. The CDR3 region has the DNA TGCAGTGCTTTCGGACAGGGCCAAGGGCCCTACGAGCAGTACTTC.

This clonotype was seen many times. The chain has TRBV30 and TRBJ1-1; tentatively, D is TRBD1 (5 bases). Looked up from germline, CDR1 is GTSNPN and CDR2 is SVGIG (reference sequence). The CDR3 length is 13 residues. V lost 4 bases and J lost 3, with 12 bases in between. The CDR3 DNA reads TGTGCCTGGAAATCAGGGTTGGACACTGAAGCTTTCTTT. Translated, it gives CAWKSGLDTEAFF.

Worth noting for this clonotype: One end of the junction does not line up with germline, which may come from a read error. Here the CDR3 reads CASDRGVNNRPQHF. The CDR3 region has the DNA TGTGCCAGCGACAGGGGGGTAAACAATCGGCCCCAGCATTTT. The rearrangement uses TRBV19 and TRBJ1-5; 9 nucleotides agree with TRBD1. Germline CDR1 reads LNHDA; CDR2 reads SQIVND (reference sequence). The CDR3 extends over 14 amino acids. Filled out from reference TRBV19 and TRBJ1-5, the complete variable domain reads DGGITQSPKYLFRKEGQNVTLSCEQNLNHDAMYWYRQDPGQGLRLIYYSQIVNDFQKGDIAEGYSVSREKKESFPLTVTSAQKNPTAFYLCASDRGVNNRPQHFGDGTRLSIL.